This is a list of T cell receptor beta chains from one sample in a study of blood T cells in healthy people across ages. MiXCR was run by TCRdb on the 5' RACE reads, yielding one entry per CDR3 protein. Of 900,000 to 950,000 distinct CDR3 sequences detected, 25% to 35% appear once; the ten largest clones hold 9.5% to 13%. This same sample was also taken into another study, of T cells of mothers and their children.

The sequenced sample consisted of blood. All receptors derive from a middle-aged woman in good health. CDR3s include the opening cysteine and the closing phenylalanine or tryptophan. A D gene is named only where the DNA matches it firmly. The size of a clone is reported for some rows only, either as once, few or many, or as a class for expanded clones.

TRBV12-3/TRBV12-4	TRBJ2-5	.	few	TGTGCCAGCAGTTTCGGTGGGGACGGGGAGACCCAGTACTTC	CASSFGGDGETQYF
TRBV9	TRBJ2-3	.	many	TGTGCCAGCAGCGTAGAGGGGGTATCCACAGATACGCAGTATTTT	CASSVEGVSTDTQYF
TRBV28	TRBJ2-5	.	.	TGTGCCAGCAGTTGGAGTGGGGCGCGGGTTGAGACCCAGTACTTC	CASSWSGARVETQYF
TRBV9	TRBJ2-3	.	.	TGTGCCAGCACGTCGTTCGGGGAACCCACAGATACGCAGTATTTT	CASTSFGEPTDTQYF
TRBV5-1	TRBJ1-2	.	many	TGCGCCAGCAGCTTGGAAGGGGGGGATGGCTACACCTTC	CASSLEGGDGYTF
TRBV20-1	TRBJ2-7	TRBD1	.	TGCAGTGCTAGAGGACCCGGACAGGGGGCCGGCCCACGAACAGACTACGAGCAGTACTTC	CSARGPGQGAGPRTDYEQYF
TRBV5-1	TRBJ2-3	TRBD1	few	TGCGCCAGCAGCATGACAGGGGGGGGAACAGATACGCAGTATTTT	CASSMTGGGTDTQYF
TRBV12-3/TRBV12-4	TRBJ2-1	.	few	TGTGCCAGCAGTTTAGCGGCATTGGACAGCTCCTACAATGAGCAGTTCTTC	CASSLAALDSSYNEQFF
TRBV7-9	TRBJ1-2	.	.	TGTGCCAGCAGTAAAGGCCTTAACTATGGCTACACCTTC	CASSKGLNYGYTF
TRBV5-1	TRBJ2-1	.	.	TGCGCCAGCAGCCCCTGGCCCAAAGGGGCCTACAATGAGCAGTTCTTC	CASSPWPKGAYNEQFF
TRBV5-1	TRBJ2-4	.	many	TGCGCCAGCAGCATAGGACCGTCCCTTGCCAAAAACATTCAGTACTTC	CASSIGPSLAKNIQYF
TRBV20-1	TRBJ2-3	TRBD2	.	TGCAGTGCCCCCGAGGTGCTAGCGGGGGGGCGCGGCACAGATACGCAGTATTTT	CSAPEVLAGGRGTDTQYF
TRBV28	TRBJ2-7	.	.	TGTGCCACCTGGGGGCTTCCAACCAACGAGCAGTACTTC	CATWGLPTNEQYF
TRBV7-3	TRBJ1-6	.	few	TGTGCCAGCAGCTTATCAACAGGTGGAAATTCACCCCTCCACTTT	CASSLSTGGNSPLHF
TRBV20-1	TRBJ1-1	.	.	TGCAGTGCTAGAGATCAAACGCGGGGGGGAAGGACTGAAGCTTTCTTT	CSARDQTRGGRTEAFF
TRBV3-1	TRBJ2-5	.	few	TGTGCCAGCAGCCATTATACAGGGTCCCAGTACTTC	CASSHYTGSQYF
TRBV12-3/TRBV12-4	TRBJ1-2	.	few	TGTGCCAGCAGACCGGACCGATTCGAGGGCTACACCTTC	CASRPDRFEGYTF
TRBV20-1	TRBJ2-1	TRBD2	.	TGCAGTGCTAGACCCAGCGGGGGGGCCGTCGATGAGCAGTTCTTC	CSARPSGGAVDEQFF
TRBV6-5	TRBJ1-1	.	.	TGTGCCAGCAGTTTCCGGGATGGAGGCACTGAAGCTTTCTTT	CASSFRDGGTEAFF
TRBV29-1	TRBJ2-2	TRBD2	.	TGCAGCGTTCCACGGAGCGGGGGGACCGGGGAGCTGTTTTTT	CSVPRSGGTGELFF
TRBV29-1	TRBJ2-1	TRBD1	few	TGCAGCGGTACAACAGGGGTTGGAAAAAATGAGCAGTTCTTC	CSGTTGVGKNEQFF
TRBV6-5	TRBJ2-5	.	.	TGTGCCAGCAGTTACGGAGCGAGAGAGACCCAGTACTTC	CASSYGARETQYF
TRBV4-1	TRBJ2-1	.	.	TGCGCCAGCAGCCAAGAAAACAGGGCATCGGAGTTCTTC	CASSQENRASEFF
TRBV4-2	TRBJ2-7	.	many	TGTGCCAGCAGCCAAGATTTAACGGGGACGGGCAACTACGAGCAGTACTTC	CASSQDLTGTGNYEQYF
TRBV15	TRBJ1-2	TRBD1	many	TGTGCCACCAGCAGAGGACAGGGGGCTAAGAACTATGGCTACACCTTC	CATSRGQGAKNYGYTF
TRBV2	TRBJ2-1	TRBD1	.	TGTGCCAGCAGGTCGGGACAGATCTACAATGAGCAGTTCTTC	CASRSGQIYNEQFF
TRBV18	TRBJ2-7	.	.	TGTGCCAGCTCACCACCTCTTGGGGGGGGCTCCTACAATGAGCAGTACTTC	CASSPPLGGGSYNEQYF
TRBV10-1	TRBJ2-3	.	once	TGCGCCAGCCGGACATTCTCGGCAGATACGCGGTATTTT	CASRTFSADTRYF
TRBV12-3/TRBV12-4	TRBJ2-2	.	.	TGTGCCAGCAGACGAAATCAAGGACTGAACACCGGGGAGCTGTTTTTT	CASRRNQGLNTGELFF
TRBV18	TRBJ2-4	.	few	TGTGCCAGCTCACCACGCACGTCGGGATTAGCCAAAAACATTCAGTACTTC	CASSPRTSGLAKNIQYF
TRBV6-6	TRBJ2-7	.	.	TGTGCCAGCAGTACAGGGGGTGGGAGGGCCGAGCAGTACTTC	CASSTGGGRAEQYF
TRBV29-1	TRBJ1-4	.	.	TGCAGCGTCGACTCAGGCCAGAATGAAAAACTGTTTTTT	CSVDSGQNEKLFF
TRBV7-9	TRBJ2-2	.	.	TGTGCCAGCAGCTTAGCGCTGGTACAGGCCGGGGAGCTGTTTTTT	CASSLALVQAGELFF
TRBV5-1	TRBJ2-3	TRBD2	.	TGCGCCAGCAGCCAAAGACTAGCGGGGAACACAGATACGCAGTATTTT	CASSQRLAGNTDTQYF
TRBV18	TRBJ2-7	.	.	TGTGCCAGCTCACCTACCCCGGGGGTCTCCTACAATGAGCAGTACTTC	CASSPTPGVSYNEQYF
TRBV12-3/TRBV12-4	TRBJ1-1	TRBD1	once	TGTGCCAGCGCACCAGACAGGGGAGGTGTCGAAGCTTTCTTT	CASAPDRGGVEAFF
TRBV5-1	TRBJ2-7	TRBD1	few	TGCGCCAGCAGATCGACAGGGGGCCACGAGCAGTACTTC	CASRSTGGHEQYF
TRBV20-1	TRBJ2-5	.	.	TGCAGTGCTAGAGATTCCGGACAGACCCAAGAGACCCAGTACTTC	CSARDSGQTQETQYF
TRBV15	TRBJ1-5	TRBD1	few	TGTGCCACCAGCGGCGCCGACAGGGTCGATTATAGCAATCAGCCCCAGCATTTT	CATSGADRVDYSNQPQHF
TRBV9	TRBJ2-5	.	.	TGTGCCAGCAGCGTCGACTTACACCAAGAGACCCAGTACTTC	CASSVDLHQETQYF
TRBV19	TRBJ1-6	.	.	TGTGCCAGTAGTATCCCGGGGAATTCACCCCTCCACTTT	CASSIPGNSPLHF